Below, 18 T cell receptor beta chains from the same sample are listed, as sequenced in a study of control samples from healthy donors and cancer patients. Repertoires were generated with immunoSEQ multiplex PCR, while TCRdb's copy carries only in-frame clones and drops some. The sample has 100,000 or so clones, roughly nine tenths seen once; the top ten hold under 2.5%. Sequencing was done on a sample of blood. These receptors were obtained from a woman under 30 in good health.

The V and J genes are TRBV19 and TRBJ1-3; D ambiguous. This CDR3 comprises 15 residues. Per germline, CDR1 LNHDA and CDR2 SQIVND (reference sequence). Trimming pared 3 bases from V and 4 bases from J, leaving 13 bases between. CDR3 sequence: CASSIGLAEGNTIYF. The CDR3 region has the DNA TGTGCCAGTAGTATTGGATTGGCCGAAGGAAACACCATATATTTT.

In DNA form, the CDR3 reads TGCGCCAGCAGCTTGAAGAACCTGATGAACACTGAAGCTTTCTTT. It is translated as CASSLKNLMNTEAFF. This chain uses TRBV5-1 with TRBJ1-1; D not certain. This CDR3 contains 15 residues. Germline CDR1 is SGHRS and CDR2 is YFSETQ. V lost 1 base, J lost 0 bases, and 10 bases lay in between.

J is TRBJ1-4 and V is TRBV29-1; D call uncertain. Germline-derived CDR1 and CDR2 are SQVTM and ANQGSEA. Deletions cut 5 bases from V and 2 bases from J, with 6 bases between. The CDR3 runs 12 residues. CDR3 bases: TGCAGCGTTCAACGGACTAATGAAAAACTGTTTTTT. Translation: CSVQRTNEKLFF.

This chain connects TRBV4-1 to TRBJ2-5; weak D call: TRBD1 (5 bases). V shed 4 bases and J shed 5 bases, with 11 bases lying between them. The germline CDR1 and CDR2 sequences are MGHRA and YSYEKL. CDR3 length: 13 amino acids. Written as DNA, the CDR3 is TGCGCCAGCAGCCCGGTTGCAGGGGAGACCCAGTACTTC. Protein: CASSPVAGETQYF.

The chain uses TRBV14 and TRBJ2-3; D may be TRBD2 (5 bases). Germline V gene data show CDR1 as SGHDN and CDR2 as FVKESK. V was trimmed by 0 bases and J by 4 bases, leaving 17 bases between them. The CDR3 length is 17 residues. CDR3 region: CASSQESAGTVSDTQYF. The CDR3 coding sequence is TGTGCCAGCAGCCAAGAATCGGCGGGTACCGTCTCAGATACGCAGTATTTT.

This clone was counted a single time. This sequence joins TRBV19 and TRBJ1-2; 10 nucleotides agree with TRBD1. This CDR3 spans 13 amino acids. Germline CDR1 reads LNHDA; CDR2 reads SQIVND (reference sequence). V trimming: 7 bases; J trimming: 5 bases; junction bases outside the gene matches: 4. CDR3 amino acids: CASMDRGWYGYTF. The DNA of the CDR3 is TGTGCCAGTATGGACAGGGGGTGGTATGGCTACACCTTC.

The chain employs TRBV7-6 and TRBJ2-6; no definite D call. Trimming took off 4 bases at V and 0 bases at J, with 10 bases between the two ends. The CDR3 length is 16 residues. Germline-derived CDR1 and CDR2 are SGHVS and FNYEAQ. In DNA form, the CDR3 reads TGTGCCAGCAGCTCCAGGCCCTCCTCTGGGGCCAACGTCCTGACTTTC. Its translation: CASSSRPSSGANVLTF.

The J gene is TRBJ2-5, the V gene TRBV18; 9 nucleotides align to TRBD1. CDR1 and CDR2 from the germline V gene are KGHSH and LQKENI. Trimming at V came to 2 bases and at J to 2 bases, leaving 6 bases not matched to a gene. CDR3 length: 16 residues. CDR3 DNA sequence: TGTGCCAGCTCACCAATCGCCGGGACAGGGCAAGAGACCCAGTACTTC. Protein sequence: CASSPIAGTGQETQYF.

The chain joins TRBV5-4 to TRBJ2-1; TRBD1 aligns across 7 bases. With V trimmed by 3 bases and J by 6 bases, 9 bases remained unmatched. CDR1 is SGHNT, CDR2 YYREEE, per germline (reference sequence). The CDR3 extends over 15 amino acids. CDR3 residues: CASSSRDSRGNEQFF. The DNA of the CDR3 is TGTGCCAGCAGCTCCCGGGACAGTAGGGGCAATGAGCAGTTCTTC.

The J gene is TRBJ2-7, the V gene TRBV29-1, with 9 bases fitting TRBD1. This CDR3 has 13 amino acids. CDR1 is SQVTM and CDR2 is ANQGSEA in the germline V gene. Trimming at V came to 5 bases and at J to 0 bases, leaving 2 bases not matched to a gene. The CDR3: CSVLTGGSYEQYF. The CDR3 DNA is TGCAGCGTTCTGACAGGGGGCTCCTACGAGCAGTACTTC.

This chain uses TRBV9 with TRBJ1-1; TRBD1 is a possible D gene (5 bases). Germline V gene sequence: CDR1 SGDLS, CDR2 YYNGEE. Trimming removed 0 bases at V and 4 bases at J, with 10 bases between. This CDR3 has 14 amino acids. CDR3 sequence reads: CASSVGFGGTEAFF. The CDR3 nucleotides are TGTGCCAGCAGCGTAGGATTCGGGGGCACTGAAGCTTTCTTT.

The chain uses TRBV19 and TRBJ1-1, with D tentatively TRBD1 (5 bases). V lost 4 bases, J lost 2 bases, and 14 bases lay in between. The length of the CDR3 is 15 residues. Germline V lookup: CDR1 LNHDA, CDR2 SQIVND (reference sequence). Here the CDR3 reads CASSKKSGINTEAFF. The CDR3 nucleotides read TGTGCCAGTAGTAAGAAATCAGGGATTAACACTGAAGCTTTCTTT.

The V and J genes are TRBV3-1 (or the pseudogene TRBV3-2) and TRBJ1-6; tentative D call: TRBD1 (6 bases). Trimming stripped 5 bases from V and 8 bases from J, with 16 bases between. This CDR3 has 15 amino acids. Germline CDR1 is LGHDT and CDR2 is YNNKEL (reference sequence). CDR3 amino acids: CASSMAQGRDSPLHF. The DNA for the CDR3 is TGTGCCAGCAGCATGGCACAGGGACGGGATTCACCCCTCCACTTT.

This clone was observed once. CDR3 bases: TGCGCCAGCAGCCACCCAAACTCTGGGGCCAACGTCCTGACTTTC. Its protein is CASSHPNSGANVLTF. The chain recombines TRBV4-1 with TRBJ2-6; D unresolved. V was pared by 3 bases and J by 0 bases, with 6 bases between. This CDR3 is 15 amino acids long. CDR1 is MGHRA and CDR2 is YSYEKL in the germline V gene.

The chain couples TRBV30 to TRBJ1-2; no firm D call. Germline V CDR1 and CDR2: GTSNPN, SVGIG (reference sequence). CDR3 length: 12 amino acids. V was cut by 2 bases and J by 1 base, with 5 bases left in between. The CDR3 protein is CAWSLDNYGYTF. CDR3 nucleotides: TGTGCCTGGAGTTTGGATAACTATGGCTACACCTTC.

The chain combines TRBV5-6 with TRBJ2-1, with 9 bases that match TRBD2. The germline gives CDR1 SGHDT, CDR2 YYEEEE. V gave up 4 bases and J gave up 2 bases; unmatched junction bases: 4. The CDR3 totals 15 residues. DNA for the CDR3: TGTGCCAGCAGCCCTAGCGGGATCCCCTACAATGAGCAGTTCTTC. Protein: CASSPSGIPYNEQFF.

V usage is TRBV7-9 and J usage is TRBJ1-2; D may be TRBD1 (5 bases). The CDR3 is made up of 14 amino acids. The V end lost 1 base, the J end lost 4 bases, and 10 bases lay between the germline ends. Germline assignment: CDR1 SEHNR and CDR2 FQNEAQ (reference sequence). The CDR3 loop is CASSLVGHSYGYTF. The CDR3 bases are TGTGCCAGCAGCTTAGTGGGGCACAGCTATGGCTACACCTTC.

The chain recombines TRBV19 with TRBJ1-1; no firm D call. Trimming stripped 4 bases from V and 0 bases from J, with 18 bases between. The CDR3 is 17 residues long. The germline CDR1 and CDR2 sequences are LNHDA and SQIVND (reference sequence). The chain's CDR3 is CASSNGRPKKMNTEAFF. CDR3 DNA sequence: TGTGCCAGTAGTAATGGCAGGCCAAAAAAAATGAACACTGAAGCTTTCTTT.